This is a list of T cell receptor beta chains from one sample in a study of cytomegalovirus exposure and HLA in healthy donors. Sequencing was performed with immunoSEQ multiplex PCR; in TCRdb, only in-frame clones are kept and a portion is missing. Of around 150,000 clones listed, approximately 80% are singletons. The sample comprised PBMCs. These receptors were collected from a male donor in good health and CMV-seropositive. Both conserved end residues are part of each CDR3. A D gene is named only where the DNA matches it firmly. Size is stated for part of the rows, as once, few or many counts, or as a class when the clone is expanded.

cdr3_length: 16
clone_size: -
d_call: TRBD1
j_call: TRBJ2-7
v_call: TRBV4-1
cdr3_aa: CASSQGSDRAAYEQYF
cdr3_nt: TGCGCCAGCAGCCAAGGGTCGGACAGGGCAGCCTACGAGCAGTACTTC

cdr3_length: 16
clone_size: once
d_call: -
j_call: TRBJ2-5
v_call: TRBV9
cdr3_aa: CASSVGRGSVQETQYF
cdr3_nt: TGTGCCAGCAGCGTAGGACGGGGGTCTGTCCAAGAGACCCAGTACTTC

cdr3_length: 13
clone_size: -
d_call: -
j_call: TRBJ1-6
v_call: TRBV30
cdr3_aa: CAWRPSYNSPLHF
cdr3_nt: TGTGCCTGGAGGCCCAGTTATAATTCACCCCTCCACTTT

cdr3_length: 15
clone_size: -
d_call: TRBD1
j_call: TRBJ1-1
v_call: TRBV18
cdr3_aa: CASSPPTGVWTEAFF
cdr3_nt: TGTGCCAGCTCACCACCGACAGGGGTATGGACTGAAGCTTTCTTT

cdr3_length: 12
clone_size: -
d_call: -
j_call: TRBJ1-1
v_call: TRBV29-1
cdr3_aa: CSVESSDTEAFF
cdr3_nt: TGCAGCGTTGAATCTTCGGACACTGAAGCTTTCTTT

cdr3_length: 15
clone_size: -
d_call: -
j_call: TRBJ1-2
v_call: TRBV5-4
cdr3_aa: CASSFSGRGNHGYTF
cdr3_nt: TGTGCCAGCAGCTTTTCAGGGAGGGGAAATCATGGCTACACCTTC

cdr3_length: 15
clone_size: once
d_call: TRBD2
j_call: TRBJ2-7
v_call: TRBV6-5
cdr3_aa: CASSYFSSGSYEQYF
cdr3_nt: TGTGCCAGCAGTTACTTTTCTAGCGGTTCCTACGAGCAGTACTTC

cdr3_length: 15
clone_size: -
d_call: TRBD2
j_call: TRBJ2-5
v_call: TRBV6-1
cdr3_aa: CASSGGGTSQGTQYF
cdr3_nt: TGTGCCAGCAGCGGGGGGGGCACCAGCCAAGGGACCCAGTACTTC

cdr3_length: 13
clone_size: -
d_call: -
j_call: TRBJ2-3
v_call: TRBV28
cdr3_aa: CASSATYTDTQYF
cdr3_nt: TGTGCCAGCAGCGCCACCTACACAGATACGCAGTATTTT

cdr3_length: 16
clone_size: -
d_call: -
j_call: TRBJ2-3
v_call: TRBV30
cdr3_aa: CAWSVLSGVGADTQYF
cdr3_nt: TGTGCCTGGAGTGTACTGTCCGGGGTCGGGGCAGATACGCAGTATTTT

cdr3_length: 16
clone_size: -
d_call: -
j_call: TRBJ1-1
v_call: TRBV6-1
cdr3_aa: CASSGPRHNPGISAFF
cdr3_nt: TGTGCCAGCAGTGGCCCGAGACATAACCCAGGGATCTCAGCTTTCTTT

cdr3_length: 13
clone_size: -
d_call: TRBD1
j_call: TRBJ1-1
v_call: TRBV2
cdr3_aa: CASRGQGNTEAFF
cdr3_nt: TGTGCCAGCAGAGGACAGGGGAACACTGAAGCTTTCTTT

cdr3_length: 17
clone_size: -
d_call: TRBD2
j_call: TRBJ2-1
v_call: TRBV7-6
cdr3_aa: CASRAASGRTRGHEQFF
cdr3_nt: TGTGCCAGCAGGGCAGCTAGCGGGAGGACTCGGGGCCATGAGCAGTTCTTC

cdr3_length: 14
clone_size: -
d_call: TRBD2
j_call: TRBJ2-7
v_call: TRBV2
cdr3_aa: CASRWPGGSYEQYF
cdr3_nt: TGTGCCAGCAGATGGCCGGGAGGCTCCTACGAGCAGTACTTC